A single sample gave rise to the 30 T cell receptor beta chains below, sequenced in a study of patients and donors after allogeneic stem cell transplantation. MiXCR, applied by TCRdb to the RT-PCR reads, yields one record per CDR3 protein. The table lists roughly 1,300 distinct CDR3 sequences, 25% to 30% of them singletons. The sample taken for sequencing was blood, either unsorted or a sorted T cell fraction (not recorded which). These receptors were obtained from a human donor who was either an allogeneic HSCT recipient or a stem cell or donor lymphocyte infusion donor (not recorded which). It is not recorded whose cells these are; they may come from a transplant donor.

By frequency in the sample, this clonotype is large. The gene calls are TRBV7-9 and TRBJ1-2; D not certain. Germline V gene lookup returns CDR1 SEHNR and CDR2 FQNEAQ (reference sequence). The CDR3 contains 11 residues. The ends were cut back, 5 bases at V and 7 bases at J, with 8 bases in the middle. CDR3 amino acids: CASSESTGYTF. The CDR3 DNA reads TGTGCCAGCAGCGAATCGACTGGCTACACCTTC. The entire variable domain, with the rest obtained from reference TRBV7-9 and TRBJ1-2, is as follows: DTGVSQNPRHKITKRGQNVTFRCDPISEHNRLYWYRQTLGQGPEFLTYFQNEAQLEKSRLLSDRFSAERPKGSFSTLEIQRTEQGDSAMYLCASSESTGYTFGSGTRLTVV.

The CDR3 nucleotides read TGTGCCAGCAGCCTTACGAACTACGAGCAGTACTTC. It encodes CASSLTNYEQYF. The chain is built from TRBV5-6 and TRBJ2-7; no definite D call. V shed 4 bases and J shed 3 bases, with 8 bases lying between them. CDR1 SGHDT and CDR2 YYEEEE come from the germline V gene. The CDR3 contains 12 residues.

The rearrangement uses TRBV3-1 and TRBJ2-7; 7 bases align to TRBD1. The length of the CDR3 is 14 residues. Germline trimming cut 2 bases from V and 5 bases from J; bases unmatched to any gene: 6. Looked up from germline, CDR1 is LGHDT and CDR2 is YNNKEL (reference sequence). CDR3 loop: CASSQRGQPNEQYF. The CDR3 DNA sequence: TGTGCCAGCAGCCAAAGGGGACAGCCAAACGAGCAGTACTTC.

J is TRBJ1-6 and V is TRBV11-2; D perhaps matches TRBD1 (6 bases). V lost 4 bases to trimming and J lost 10 bases, with 17 bases between them. There are 15 residues in the CDR3. CDR1 and CDR2 (germline): SGHAT, FQNNGV. The CDR3 protein is CASSSRGQRSSPLHF. CDR3 DNA sequence: TGTGCCAGCAGCTCTCGGGGGCAGAGGAGCTCACCCCTCCACTTT. Together with reference TRBV11-2 and TRBJ1-6, the CDR3 gives the full variable domain: EAGVAQSPRYKIIEKRQSVAFWCNPISGHATLYWYQQILGQGPKLLIQFQNNGVVDDSQLPKDRFSAERLKGVDSTLKIQPAKLEDSAVYLCASSSRGQRSSPLHFGNGTRLTVT.

V usage is TRBV20-1 and J usage is TRBJ2-7; 12 bases map to TRBD2. The V and J ends lost 5 bases and 0 bases, in that order; junction bases with no gene match: 5. The CDR3 runs to 15 residues. Germline CDR1 is DFQATT and CDR2 is SNEGSKA (reference sequence). CDR3 DNA sequence: TGCAGTGCTTCCCCGACTAGCGGGAGCTCCTACGAGCAGTACTTC. Translated: CSASPTSGSSYEQYF.

By proportion, this clonotype is large (0.1 to 1%). The rearrangement links TRBV7-2 to TRBJ2-3, with 9 bases that match TRBD2. The CDR3 has 15 amino acids. The trim removed 1 base at V and 2 bases at J, leaving 1 base unmatched. CDR1 and CDR2 (germline): SGHTA, FQGNSA. Written as DNA, the CDR3 is TGTGCCAGCAGCTTAGGCGGGAGGGACACAGATACGCAGTATTTT. Translated, it gives CASSLGGRDTDTQYF.

This chain's CDR3 is CASSPPGLAWYEQFF. For the CDR3, the DNA is TGTGCCAGCAGCCCGCCGGGACTAGCATGGTATGAGCAGTTCTTC. The chain recombines TRBV7-2 with TRBJ2-1; 9 bases align to TRBD2. V dropped 5 bases and J dropped 8; count of bases not matched to a gene: 10. Germline loops: CDR1 SGHTA, CDR2 FQGNSA. CDR3 size: 15 residues.

This chain links TRBV6-2 or TRBV6-3 with TRBJ1-1; no clear D gene. This CDR3 is 13 amino acids long. Germline CDR1 reads MNHEY; CDR2 reads SVGEGT. Trimming removed 5 bases from V and 4 bases from J, with 11 bases in between. In DNA, the CDR3 is TGTGCCAGCAGTCTTCAGGAGATCACTGAAGCTTTCTTT. This gives the protein CASSLQEITEAFF.

This clonotype is classed as large. The V and J genes are TRBV28 and TRBJ2-2, with D unclear. Germline V gene sequence: CDR1 MDHEN, CDR2 SYDVKM. The CDR3 sequence is 14 residues long. Trimming took 1 base from V and 6 from J, leaving 9 bases between them. CDR3 coding DNA: TGTGCCAGCAGTTTATCTTCGGCGGCCGGGGAGCTGTTTTTT. The encoded protein is CASSLSSAAGELFF.

This clonotype showed up just a few times. V gene TRBV20-1 combines with J gene TRBJ1-1; 8 bases fit TRBD1. Germline values: CDR1 DFQATT, CDR2 SNEGSKA (reference sequence). The CDR3 is made up of 13 amino acids. V was pared by 5 bases and J by 7 bases, with 9 bases of the junction left unmatched. As DNA, the CDR3 is TGCAGTGCTGGCCACGGACAGGGTGATGAAGCTTTCTTT. Protein product: CSAGHGQGDEAFF.

This clonotype was observed a handful of times. This chain uses TRBV7-2 with TRBJ2-5, with D perhaps matching TRBD2 (5 bases). V lost 5 bases to trimming and J lost 7 bases, with 11 bases between them. In germline, CDR1 is SGHTA, CDR2 FQGNSA. The length of the CDR3 is 12 residues. The CDR3 protein is CASSRDRGTQYF. The CDR3 DNA reads as TGTGCCAGCAGCAGAGACCGGGGGACCCAGTACTTC.

The chain joins TRBV5-1 to TRBJ2-3; TRBD2 aligns across 10 bases. V dropped 4 bases and J dropped 1; count of bases not matched to a gene: 6. In germline, CDR1 is SGHRS, CDR2 YFSETQ. CDR3 size: 16 residues. The CDR3 nucleotides are TGCGCCAGCAGCGATGAAGGACTAGCGGGCACAGATACGCAGTATTTT. Translation gives CASSDEGLAGTDTQYF.

The chain links TRBV11-2 to TRBJ2-3; 8 bases map to TRBD1. The germline gives CDR1 SGHAT, CDR2 FQNNGV. This CDR3 comprises 14 residues. J gave up 2 bases and V 7 bases, and 5 bases lay outside the gene matches. The CDR3 DNA sequence: TGTGCCAGCAACGACAGGGGCATCACAGATACGCAGTATTTT. Protein sequence: CASNDRGITDTQYF.

The V call is TRBV12-3 or TRBV12-4, the J call TRBJ2-7; the D is unclear. This CDR3 has 11 amino acids. V lost 7 bases to trimming and J lost 5 bases, with 9 bases between them. CDR3 sequence reads: CASTSGHEQYF. Here the CDR3 DNA reads TGTGCCAGCACCAGTGGCCACGAGCAGTACTTC.

This clonotype is labeled as large. This chain uses TRBV12-3 or TRBV12-4 with TRBJ2-3; D gene uncertain. The CDR3 runs 11 residues. Trimming took off 1 base at V and 6 bases at J, with 2 bases between the two ends. CDR3 loop: CASSLGDTQYF. The CDR3 nucleotides are TGTGCCAGCAGTTTAGGGGATACGCAGTATTTT.

The J gene is TRBJ2-3, the V gene TRBV7-7; no reliable D call. The CDR3 loop spans 13 amino acids. Germline loops: CDR1 SSHAT, CDR2 FNYEAQ (reference sequence). V lost 4 bases and J 4 bases, leaving 9 bases between the germline ends. In nucleotides, the CDR3 is TGTGCCAGCAGCTATGGCCTCTCAGATACGCAGTATTTT. Translation: CASSYGLSDTQYF. Full variable domain (outside the CDR3, taken from reference TRBV7-7 and TRBJ2-3): GAGVSQSPRYKVTKRGQDVTLRCDPISSHATLYWYQQALGQGPEFLTYFNYEAQPDKSGLPSDRFSAERPEGSISTLTIQRTEQRDSAMYRCASSYGLSDTQYFGPGTRLTVL.

V usage is TRBV7-2 and J usage is TRBJ2-5; D not certain. This CDR3 has 12 amino acids. Per germline, CDR1 SGHTA and CDR2 FQGNSA. Deletions cut 5 bases from V and 4 bases from J, with 8 bases between. This CDR3 is CASSQTRETQYF. CDR3 nucleotide sequence: TGTGCCAGCAGCCAGACACGAGAGACCCAGTACTTC. The variable domain in full, completed from reference TRBV7-2 and TRBJ2-5, reads GAGVSQSPSNKVTEKGKDVELRCDPISGHTALYWYRQSLGQGLEFLIYFQGNSAPDKSGLPSDRFSAERTGGSVSTLTIQRTQQEDSAVYLCASSQTRETQYFGPGTRLLVL.

By frequency in the sample, this clonotype is medium-sized. V is TRBV20-1 and J is TRBJ2-5, with D perhaps TRBD1 (6 bases). Germline V gives CDR1 DFQATT, CDR2 SNEGSKA (reference sequence). The CDR3 contains 11 residues. The CDR3 sequence is CSGDRSETQYF. The CDR3 nucleotides are TGCAGCGGAGACAGGTCCGAGACCCAGTACTTC.

The gene calls are TRBV7-2 and TRBJ2-3; the D is unclear. Germline CDR1 is SGHTA and CDR2 is FQGNSA. The CDR3 consists of 13 residues. The V end was cut by 2 bases, the J end by 6 bases, with 9 bases between. CDR3 coding DNA: TGTGCCAGCAGCTTAACCCCGAGGGATACGCAGTATTTT. It is translated as CASSLTPRDTQYF.

This clonotype qualifies as medium-sized. The chain couples TRBV6-5 to TRBJ2-7; no firm D call. Trimming stripped 7 bases from V and 0 bases from J, with 10 bases between. The germline CDR1 and CDR2 sequences are MNHEY and SVGAGI. The CDR3 loop spans 13 amino acids. CDR3 residues: CASKVPGSYEQYF. CDR3 nucleotides: TGTGCCAGCAAAGTCCCAGGCTCCTACGAGCAGTACTTC.

This clonotype was seen only a few times. The gene calls are TRBV30 and TRBJ2-2; perhaps TRBD2 as D (6 bases). Per germline, CDR1 GTSNPN and CDR2 SVGIG (reference sequence). The CDR3 runs to 13 residues. Trimming took 5 bases from V and 8 from J, leaving 15 bases between them. CDR3 DNA sequence: TGTGCCTGGTCTAGAACGGGAGTTGGGGAGCTGTTTTTT. This codes for CAWSRTGVGELFF. Using reference TRBV30 and TRBJ2-2 for the parts outside the CDR3, the full variable domain is SQTIHQWPATLVQPVGSPLSLECTVEGTSNPNLYWYRQAAGRGLQLLFYSVGIGQISSEVPQNLSASRPQDRQFILSSKKLLLSDSGFYLCAWSRTGVGELFFGEGSRLTVL.

This clonotype was found a few times. This chain's CDR3 is CASSFSQADTQYF. CDR3 nucleotide sequence: TGTGCCAGCAGCTTTAGCCAGGCAGATACGCAGTATTTT. The chain combines TRBV7-2 with TRBJ2-3, with no clear D. Germline CDR1 is SGHTA and CDR2 is FQGNSA. Between the trimmed V and J ends, which lost 3 bases and 4 bases, there was a span of 8 bases. The CDR3 is 13 amino acids. Combining the CDR3 with reference TRBV7-2 and TRBJ2-3 gives the whole variable domain GAGVSQSPSNKVTEKGKDVELRCDPISGHTALYWYRQSLGQGLEFLIYFQGNSAPDKSGLPSDRFSAERTGGSVSTLTIQRTQQEDSAVYLCASSFSQADTQYFGPGTRLTVL.

By share of the sample, this clonotype is large. The chain is built from TRBV12-3 or TRBV12-4 and TRBJ2-3; TRBD2 agrees at 9 bases. The length of the CDR3 is 15 residues. V lost 6 bases, J lost 3 bases, and 7 bases stayed unmatched. CDR3 amino acids: CASSGGGVRTDTQYF. The CDR3 DNA sequence: TGTGCCAGCAGCGGCGGGGGGGTCCGGACAGATACGCAGTATTTT.

The rearrangement joins TRBV29-1 to TRBJ1-1, with no clear D. The CDR3 contains 10 residues. The germline V and J ends were trimmed by 6 bases and 1 base, with 3 bases remaining between them. CDR1 and CDR2 from the germline V gene are SQVTM and ANQGSEA. CDR3 loop: CSVRNTEAFF. The DNA of the CDR3 is TGCAGCGTGCGGAACACTGAAGCTTTCTTT.

By share, this clonotype ranks as medium-sized (0.01 to 0.1%). The chain is built from TRBV20-1 and TRBJ2-3; no clear D gene. Deletions cut 3 bases from V and 4 bases from J, with 14 bases between. Germline CDR1 and CDR2: DFQATT and SNEGSKA (reference sequence). CDR3 length equals 14 residues. CDR3 coding DNA: TGCAGTGCTAGTATTCCGGGCGCCGCAGATACGCAGTATTTT. Translation gives CSASIPGAADTQYF.

This clonotype appeared a few times. The chain links TRBV28 to TRBJ2-1; a possible D gene is TRBD1 (5 bases). The germline V and J ends were trimmed by 4 bases and 2 bases, with 18 bases remaining between them. Germline V gene data show CDR1 as MDHEN and CDR2 as SYDVKM. The CDR3 sequence is 17 residues long. The CDR3 DNA follows: TGTGCCAGCAGTTCTCAGGCCAGGGTTGGCCCCTACAATGAGCAGTTCTTC. This gives the protein CASSSQARVGPYNEQFF. Full variable domain (missing parts from reference TRBV28 and TRBJ2-1): DVKVTQSSRYLVKRTGEKVFLECVQDMDHENMFWYRQDPGLGLRLIYFSYDVKMKEKGDIPEGYSVSREKKERFSLILESASTNQTSMYLCASSSQARVGPYNEQFFGPGTRLTVL.

The chain employs TRBV4-3 and TRBJ1-1; D unclear. V gave up 0 bases and J gave up 10 bases, with 12 bases separating them. Germline V gene sequence: CDR1 LGHNA, CDR2 YSLEER. The CDR3 totals 13 residues. The CDR3 region is CASSQETGIGAFF. The CDR3 DNA reads as TGCGCCAGCAGCCAAGAAACCGGTATCGGAGCTTTCTTT.

This clonotype turned up a few times. The genes are TRBV7-6 and TRBJ2-3; D possibly matches TRBD1 or TRBD2 (5 bases each). Germline values: CDR1 SGHVS, CDR2 FNYEAQ. The CDR3 covers 14 residues. V lost 3 bases and J 4 bases, leaving 11 bases between the germline ends. The CDR3 DNA follows: TGTGCCAGCAGCTTCGGGACGGTCGCAGATACGCAGTATTTT. It translates to CASSFGTVADTQYF.

This chain joins TRBV12-2 and TRBJ2-7; TRBD2, as called in the table, went unchecked against the DNA. TRBV12-2 is deemed a pseudogene. The CDR3 runs 16 residues. The CDR3 region has the DNA TGTGCAAGTCGCTCCCGGGGACTAGCGGGAGGGCACGAGCAGTACTTC. It yields the protein CASRSRGLAGGHEQYF.

V gene TRBV6-2 or TRBV6-3 combines with J gene TRBJ2-1, with D perhaps TRBD1 or TRBD2 (5 bases each). The CDR3 is made up of 17 amino acids. Germline lookup yields CDR1 MNHEY and CDR2 SVGEGT. The V end lost 7 bases, the J end lost 2 bases, and 21 bases lay between the germline ends. For the CDR3, the DNA is TGTGCCAGCACCAAGGGGAGTTCAACCCTCGCCTACAATGAGCAGTTCTTC. It is translated as CASTKGSSTLAYNEQFF.